The present entry profiles one T cell receptor beta chain with its context. Its specificity is not known. Per the germline V gene, CDR1 is MNHNS and CDR2 is SASEGT. With 7 bases removed from V and 6 bases from J, the gap between germline ends came to 15 bases. The CDR3 is 13 amino acids. These data originate in a study of shared clonotypes between healthy human individuals. Unsorted samples relied on about 90 million PBMCs, which served as the source of genomic DNA. The study, taken as a whole, reports: Few donors restricted represented genetic and exposure-history diversity.

Deep-level running was used for the assay. The assay was immunoSEQ multiplex PCR, and TCRdb's table has in-frame clones only and misses some. The table has around 500,000 clones, about three quarters seen once. Input material: PBMCs. This TCR was sampled from a woman in her thirties or forties in good health. Some clones in this sample may be carry-over from other donors' samples. The V gene is TRBV6-1, the J gene TRBJ1-2; a weak D match, TRBD1 (6 bases). Written as DNA, the CDR3 is TGTGCCAGCATGGGGCAGGGGAAGGATGGCTACACCTTC. It translates to CASMGQGKDGYTF.